The clone carrying this TCR beta chain showed up just a few times. Its antigen is not known. The data were obtained in a study of cytotoxic CD8 clonotypes in ibrutinib-treated CLL. Study context: Partial responses numbered roughly 25 and complete responses 2; after a median about six years, around 14 stayed remitted and some twelve progressed.

Study findings and constraints: Rare overall, public clonotypes shrank or held steady under therapy.

The V and J ends lost 5 bases and 0 bases, in that order; junction bases with no gene match: 1. The V gene's germline CDR1 is LNHDA and CDR2 SQIVND (reference sequence). CDR3 size: 14 residues. The repertoire was sequenced with immunoSEQ multiplex PCR; TCRdb's copy has only in-frame clones and lacks some. The table has approximately 200,000 clones, approximately 68% seen once. This sequence was found in a human donor with chronic lymphocytic leukemia. This chain connects TRBV19 to TRBJ2-3; 8 bases align to TRBD1. The sequenced sample was PBMCs, obtained after 24 months of ibrutinib treatment. The CDR3 sequence is CASSQGASTDTQYF. CDR3 nucleotides: TGTGCCAGTAGTCAGGGGGCTAGCACAGATACGCAGTATTTT.